This TCR beta chain was identified in a study of shared clonotypes between healthy human individuals. Several immunoSEQ 96-well plates shared each subset's DNA, each plate a replicate. Source study methods: Filtering differed for immunoSEQ, which gave only junction sequences without quality scores. This table comes from immunoSEQ multiplex PCR, and its TCRdb copy is limited to in-frame clones, with some not included. V and J calls and clone size are as listed in that table; D and trimming were resolved from the DNA. The sample carries approximately 460,000 clones, more than 70% recorded once. The CDR3 is 14 amino acids. Germline V gene data show CDR1 as KGHSH and CDR2 as LQKENI. Trimming shortened V by 3 bases and J by 9 bases, and 12 bases separated the two germline ends.

The V and J genes are TRBV18 and TRBJ1-6, with D uncertain. Sequenced sample: PBMCs. The clonotype comes from a woman in her thirties or forties in good health. Some clones in this sample may be carry-over from other donors' samples. The CDR3 region is CASSPEGQGSPLHF. The DNA of the CDR3 is TGTGCCAGCTCACCGGAGGGTCAAGGTTCACCCCTCCACTTT.